A selection of T cell receptor beta chains follows, all from one sample in a study of OX40 agonist ivuxolimab in advanced cancers. Profiled with immunoSEQ multiplex PCR; TCRdb holds only in-frame clones, not every one. This table has approximately 86,000 clones, 86% appearing once. Source: CD4+ or CD8+ T cells sorted from blood, taken in a trial of the OX40 agonist ivuxolimab. The receptors were sampled from an adult with an advanced solid tumor such as melanoma, head and neck, liver or kidney cancer. Both conserved end residues are part of each CDR3. A D gene is named only where the DNA matches it firmly. The listing skips clone size in some rows; elsewhere it reads once, few, many or a size class.

>TRBV5-6|.|.|TRBJ2-7
TGTGCCAGCAGCTTAGGGACATACTACGAGCAGTACTTC
CASSLGTYYEQYF
>TRBV6-1|TRBD2|few|TRBJ2-1
TGTGCCACCCAGGGGCGGGGGGTCTACAATGAGCAGTTCTTC
CATQGRGVYNEQFF
>TRBV6-5|.|.|TRBJ1-1
TGTGCCAGCAGTTACCGCCGGGACATAACTGAAGCTTTCTTT
CASSYRRDITEAFF
>TRBV19|.|.|TRBJ1-5
TGTGCCAGTAGTATCGGATGGGGGAATCAGCCCCAGCATTTT
CASSIGWGNQPQHF
>TRBV7-3|TRBD2|.|TRBJ2-3
TGTGCCAGCAGCGCGACAAGCGGGAGAACGACGCAGTATTTT
CASSATSGRTTQYF
>TRBV7-8|TRBD2|.|TRBJ2-1
TGTGCCAGCAGCTTAAGTACTAGCGGATACAATGAGCAGTTCTTC
CASSLSTSGYNEQFF
>TRBV11-3|.|.|TRBJ1-1
TGTGCCAGCAGCTCTTTCAGGGACGGCAACACTGAAGCTTTCTTT
CASSSFRDGNTEAFF
>TRBV7-2|.|.|TRBJ1-2
TGTGCCAGCAGCTTAGGGCCGTCAGCTAGTGGCTACACCTTC
CASSLGPSASGYTF
>TRBV19|.|.|TRBJ1-1
TGTGCCAGTAGCCAAAGGACAGCCCGGAACACTGAAGCTTTCTTT
CASSQRTARNTEAFF
>TRBV6-5|.|.|TRBJ2-3
TGTGCCAGCAGTTCAACAGCGGAGCGGACAGATACGCAGTATTTT
CASSSTAERTDTQYF
>TRBV4-1|TRBD1|.|TRBJ1-4
TGCGCCAGCAGCCCCTCGGGACAGCCTAATGAAAAACTGTTTTTT
CASSPSGQPNEKLFF